The 31 T cell receptor beta chains given below trace back to one sample, sequenced in a study of CD8 T cells in ankylosing spondylitis. Study outcomes and limitations: A TCR beta motif of eight highly homologous variants appeared characteristic of ankylosing spondylitis blood.

From the 5' RACE reads, TCRdb called clonotypes with MiXCR, one entry per CDR3 protein. The table has 750,000 to 850,000 distinct CDR3 sequences, around 11% seen once. The antigens these receptors bind are not known. The specimen sequenced was blood, either unsorted or a sorted T cell fraction (not recorded which). The source is a male donor with ankylosing spondylitis.

This clonotype has a handful of counts. This rearrangement joins TRBV9 to TRBJ2-1, with D unresolved. This CDR3 region has 14 residues. Trimming pared 0 bases from V and 9 bases from J, leaving 13 bases between. Looked up from germline, CDR1 is SGDLS and CDR2 is YYNGEE. The CDR3 DNA reads as TGTGCCAGCAGCGTAGACCCCATGAGTCGTGAGCAGTTCTTC. Its protein is CASSVDPMSREQFF.

This clonotype has more than one count but fewer than ten. The chain combines TRBV29-1 with TRBJ1-2; 8 positions agree with TRBD1. This CDR3 contains 13 residues. V was clipped by 7 bases and J by 5 bases; unmatched bases: 9. The V gene's germline CDR1 is SQVTM and CDR2 ANQGSEA. CDR3 loop: CSARLTGGYGYTF. In DNA, the CDR3 is TGCAGCGCCCGACTCACAGGGGGGTATGGCTACACCTTC.

The gene calls are TRBV6-2 or TRBV6-3 and TRBJ1-1, with a possible D match to TRBD1 (5 bases). CDR1 and CDR2 from the germline V gene are MNHEY and SVGEGT. This CDR3 is built from 14 residues. Trimming took 6 bases from V and 6 from J, leaving 17 bases between them. The CDR3 DNA reads TGTGCCAGCAGCTGGGACGGAAGGAGCCCTGAAGCTTTCTTT. It yields the protein CASSWDGRSPEAFF.

Only a few counts were recorded for this clonotype. The chain uses TRBV5-1 and TRBJ1-1, with no clear D. The V gene's germline CDR1 is SGHRS and CDR2 YFSETQ. The CDR3 loop spans 15 amino acids. The ends were cut back, 4 bases at V and 4 bases at J, with 17 bases in the middle. This chain's CDR3 is CASSKDLRVGTEAFF. The CDR3 bases are TGCGCCAGCAGCAAAGATCTTAGGGTTGGCACTGAAGCTTTCTTT. Drawing the rest from reference TRBV5-1 and TRBJ1-1, the complete variable domain is KAGVTQTPRYLIKTRGQQVTLSCSPISGHRSVSWYQQTPGQGLQFLFEYFSETQRNKGNFPGRFSGRQFSNSRSEMNVSTLELGDSALYLCASSKDLRVGTEAFFGQGTRLTVV.

This clonotype came up a few times. This chain joins TRBV4-2 and TRBJ2-1; 7 bases fit TRBD2. The ends lost 0 bases at V and 0 bases at J; junction bases unmatched: 5. Per the germline V gene, CDR1 is LGHNA and CDR2 is YNFKEQ. The CDR3 has 17 amino acids. CDR3 protein: CASSQEPSGASYNEQFF. The CDR3 bases are TGTGCCAGCAGCCAAGAACCCAGCGGGGCCTCCTACAATGAGCAGTTCTTC.

This clonotype was counted between two and nine times. The V gene is TRBV6-2 or TRBV6-3, the J gene TRBJ2-2; 8 bases are shared with TRBD1. The CDR3 totals 18 residues. Germline V lookup: CDR1 MNHEY, CDR2 SVGEGT. V was clipped by 2 bases and J by 0 bases; unmatched bases: 8. The CDR3 loop reads CASSYTTGTGANTGELFF. The CDR3 DNA reads TGTGCCAGCAGTTACACGACCGGGACAGGAGCGAACACCGGGGAGCTGTTTTTT.

The gene calls are TRBV20-1 and TRBJ1-2, with TRBD1 as a possible D gene (6 bases). Germline lookup yields CDR1 DFQATT and CDR2 SNEGSKA (reference sequence). The CDR3 is 12 amino acids. The CDR3 DNA reads TGCACTTCAGGGGCCTATAACTATGGCTACACCTTC. Protein: CTSGAYNYGYTF.

This clonotype was seen repeatedly, ten times or more. The chain is built from TRBV12-3 or TRBV12-4 and TRBJ2-4; D is possibly TRBD2 (5 bases). The V end was cut by 6 bases, the J end by 7 bases, with 10 bases between. The CDR3 is 12 residues long. CDR3 nucleotides: TGTGCCAGCAGCTTTAGCGAGAACATTCAGTACTTC. This translates into CASSFSENIQYF.

J is TRBJ1-2 and V is TRBV7-2, with D tentatively TRBD1 (6 bases). V dropped 1 base and J dropped 12 bases, with 12 bases sitting between them. This CDR3 contains 12 residues. Germline-derived CDR1 and CDR2 are SGHTA and FQGNSA. The CDR3 sequence is CASSLVAGVNTF. The CDR3 coding sequence is TGTGCCAGCAGCTTAGTAGCAGGGGTTAACACCTTC.

V and J are TRBV10-3 and TRBJ2-1, with TRBD2 matching over 11 bases. Germline-derived CDR1 and CDR2 are ENHRY and SYGVKD. This CDR3 has 16 residues. V gave up 3 bases and J gave up 5 bases; unmatched junction bases: 6. The CDR3 sequence is CAISDHSGGADNEQFF. The CDR3 region has the DNA TGTGCCATCAGTGACCATAGCGGGGGGGCTGACAATGAGCAGTTCTTC.

The rearrangement uses TRBV12-3 or TRBV12-4 and TRBJ2-5, with D perhaps TRBD1 (6 bases). The CDR3 length is 14 residues. The V gene lost 6 bases and the J gene lost 2 bases, with 13 bases spanning the gap. The CDR3 loop reads CASRMTGHQETQYF. The CDR3 region has the DNA TGTGCCAGCAGGATGACAGGACATCAAGAGACCCAGTACTTC.

This chain joins TRBV5-1 and TRBJ2-2; unclear D gene. The CDR3 runs to 14 residues. V was trimmed by 5 bases and J by 7 bases, leaving 15 bases between them. In germline, CDR1 is SGHRS, CDR2 YFSETQ. The CDR3 region is CASRRGPDLGELFF. The CDR3 bases are TGCGCCAGCAGACGAGGACCGGATCTCGGGGAGCTGTTTTTT.

This clonotype was found a few times. The J gene is TRBJ2-3, the V gene TRBV6-5; D unclear. The CDR3 contains 15 residues. CDR1 MNHEY and CDR2 SVGAGI come from the germline V gene. V lost 0 bases, J lost 0 bases, and 7 bases lay in between. The CDR3 DNA reads TGTGCCAGCAGTTACTCGGCTGTAAGCACAGATACGCAGTATTTT. Its protein is CASSYSAVSTDTQYF.

The chain recombines TRBV5-1 with TRBJ2-7; the match to TRBD2 covers 9 bases. CDR1 SGHRS and CDR2 YFSETQ come from the germline V gene. The junction had 11 bases not matched to a gene; V was cut back by 4 bases and J by 3 bases. The length of the CDR3 is 16 residues. CDR3 DNA: TGCGCCAGCAGCGTCGTCCCAGCGGGAGGCTTCTACGAGCAGTACTTC. This sequence encodes CASSVVPAGGFYEQYF.

The genes are TRBV5-1 and TRBJ2-4, with a possible D match to TRBD2 (5 bases). The germline CDR1 and CDR2 sequences are SGHRS and YFSETQ. The CDR3 consists of 15 residues. The V end lost 5 bases, the J end lost 4 bases, and 16 bases lay between the germline ends. This CDR3 is CASSTTPSQKNIQYF. CDR3 nucleotides: TGCGCCAGCAGTACGACACCTAGCCAAAAAAACATTCAGTACTTC.

This clonotype was seen only a few times. This rearrangement joins TRBV20-1 to TRBJ2-6, with 7 bases matching TRBD1. The V segment lost 6 bases and the J segment 4 bases; nucleotides outside the gene matches: 6. Germline V gives CDR1 DFQATT, CDR2 SNEGSKA (reference sequence). CDR3 length: 14 amino acids. The DNA for the CDR3 is TGCAGTGCCTTGACAGGGCCAGGGGCCAACGTCCTGACTTTC. Residues: CSALTGPGANVLTF.

This clonotype was found a few times. The rearrangement joins TRBV5-6 to TRBJ2-5, with 10 bases fitting TRBD1. Germline V lookup: CDR1 SGHDT, CDR2 YYEEEE. J gave up 4 bases and V 4 bases, and 7 bases lay outside the gene matches. The CDR3 is 15 residues long. The CDR3 sequence is CASSPGQGVRETQYF. The CDR3 DNA is TGTGCCAGCAGCCCCGGACAGGGGGTGCGAGAGACCCAGTACTTC.

This rearrangement joins TRBV4-3 to TRBJ2-2, with unresolved D. Trimming cost V 3 bases and J 1 base, with 12 bases left between them. Germline lookup yields CDR1 LGHNA and CDR2 YSLEER. This CDR3 has 16 residues. The CDR3 nucleotides read TGCGCCAGCAGCCATCCTAAACTGAAGAACACCGGGGAGCTGTTTTTT. Translation: CASSHPKLKNTGELFF.

The sample holds a few counts of this clonotype. The chain links TRBV28 to TRBJ2-5; D assignment may be TRBD1 or TRBD2 (5 bases each). V was pared by 5 bases and J by 2 bases, with 21 bases between. The length of the CDR3 is 17 residues. The germline V gene encodes CDR1 MDHEN and CDR2 SYDVKM. The CDR3 DNA follows: TGTGCCAGCAGTCCACACCCGGGGACCGCCAGACAAGAGACCCAGTACTTC. Translation gives CASSPHPGTARQETQYF.

This chain joins TRBV29-1 and TRBJ2-3; TRBD2 is a possible D gene (6 bases). Germline CDR1 is SQVTM and CDR2 is ANQGSEA. Trimming cost V 7 bases and J 9 bases, with 20 bases left between them. The CDR3 extends over 13 amino acids. The CDR3 protein is CSASWVEGSTQYF. The CDR3 DNA reads as TGCAGCGCGTCGTGGGTGGAGGGAAGCACGCAGTATTTT.

This clonotype was seen a handful of times. J is TRBJ2-1 and V is TRBV11-2; 7 nucleotides line up with TRBD2. Germline values: CDR1 SGHAT, CDR2 FQNNGV. Trimming took 7 bases from V and 0 from J; bases not matched to a gene: 12. The CDR3 totals 17 residues. The CDR3 region is CASTPEGEGLSYNEQFF. The CDR3 nucleotides read TGTGCCAGCACCCCGGAAGGGGAGGGCCTCTCCTACAATGAGCAGTTCTTC.

The V and J genes are TRBV6-5 and TRBJ1-6, with D unresolved. The CDR3 is 14 amino acids. CDR1 and CDR2 (germline): MNHEY, SVGAGI. The V end lost 2 bases, the J end lost 5 bases, and 7 bases lay between the germline ends. The CDR3 nucleotides are TGTGCCAGCAGTTACATCAGAGATAATTCACCCCTCCACTTT. The encoded protein is CASSYIRDNSPLHF.

This clonotype was detected ten times or more. V is TRBV15 and J is TRBJ1-1; 9 nucleotides match TRBD1. The CDR3 loop spans 14 amino acids. The junction had 8 bases not matched to a gene; V was cut back by 8 bases and J by 4 bases. Looked up from germline, CDR1 is LNHNV and CDR2 is YYDKDF (reference sequence). The CDR3 region has the DNA TGTGCCACCGGTCGGGACAGGGTAAGCACTGAAGCTTTCTTT. Translation gives CATGRDRVSTEAFF.

The V and J genes are TRBV5-5 and TRBJ2-7, with D maybe TRBD1 (5 bases). The CDR3 length is 12 residues. Looked up from germline, CDR1 is SGHKS and CDR2 is YYEKEE (reference sequence). V was pared by 1 base and J by 6 bases, with 8 bases between. The CDR3 nucleotides are TGTGCCAGCAGCTTGCATGGGGCCGAGCAGTACTTC. Protein sequence: CASSLHGAEQYF.

This clonotype was recorded only once. The rearrangement uses TRBV28 and TRBJ2-7; the match to TRBD1 covers 7 bases. The V gene end was trimmed by 5 bases and the J gene end by 6 bases; junction bases not matched to a gene: 10. This CDR3 comprises 14 residues. Per germline, CDR1 MDHEN and CDR2 SYDVKM. The CDR3 DNA sequence: TGTGCCAGCAGTCCCCACGACAGGGCGGGCGAGCAGTACTTC. This translates into CASSPHDRAGEQYF.

This clonotype was seen a handful of times. V and J are TRBV7-9 and TRBJ1-2, with D possibly matching TRBD1 (6 bases). Per germline, CDR1 SEHNR and CDR2 FQNEAQ (reference sequence). CDR3 length: 14 amino acids. V dropped 5 bases and J dropped 6 bases, with 16 bases sitting between them. CDR3 sequence (DNA): TGTGCCAGCAGCCGTTTGGGGGCTCTAGATGGCTACACCTTC. Residues: CASSRLGALDGYTF.

This clonotype was counted between two and nine times. The V and J genes are TRBV7-2 and TRBJ2-4; tentative D call: TRBD1 (5 bases). There are 15 residues in the CDR3. Germline V gives CDR1 SGHTA, CDR2 FQGNSA. Trimming removed 5 bases at V and 5 bases at J, with 16 bases between. CDR3 nucleotides: TGTGCCAGCAGCGGGGTGGGGCAGAGACAAAACATTCAGTACTTC. Its translation: CASSGVGQRQNIQYF.

V usage is TRBV5-1 and J usage is TRBJ1-5; D gene unclear. The V and J ends lost 4 bases and 5 bases respectively, with 28 bases between them. The CDR3 totals 19 residues. In germline, CDR1 is SGHRS, CDR2 YFSETQ. CDR3 sequence reads: CASSPIPLGLDPKDQPQHF. For the CDR3, the DNA is TGCGCCAGCAGCCCGATTCCCCTTGGTTTGGATCCGAAGGATCAGCCCCAGCATTTT. Full variable domain (outside the CDR3, taken from reference TRBV5-1 and TRBJ1-5): KAGVTQTPRYLIKTRGQQVTLSCSPISGHRSVSWYQQTPGQGLQFLFEYFSETQRNKGNFPGRFSGRQFSNSRSEMNVSTLELGDSALYLCASSPIPLGLDPKDQPQHFGDGTRLSIL.

This clonotype has a handful of counts. The chain combines TRBV20-1 with TRBJ2-7; D not certain. V was clipped by 1 base and J by 7 bases, with 14 bases between them. In germline, CDR1 is DFQATT, CDR2 SNEGSKA (reference sequence). This CDR3 region has 13 residues. The CDR3 sequence is CSARASGIGEQYF. For the CDR3, the DNA is TGCAGTGCTAGAGCTAGTGGTATAGGGGAGCAGTACTTC.

Here the CDR3 reads CASSQGRLAGQYF. The CDR3 DNA reads as TGCGCCAGCAGCCAAGGGAGACTAGCGGGGCAGTACTTC. The chain couples TRBV4-3 to TRBJ2-7; 10 positions agree with TRBD2. The V segment lost 1 base and the J segment 9 bases; nucleotides outside the gene matches: 3. Germline V lookup: CDR1 LGHNA, CDR2 YSLEER. CDR3 length equals 13 residues.

There are a few counts of this clonotype. The chain links TRBV5-1 to TRBJ2-1; 7 nucleotides match TRBD2. The CDR3 length is 13 residues. The germline V gene encodes CDR1 SGHRS and CDR2 YFSETQ. V was pared by 2 bases and J by 8 bases, with 4 bases of the junction left unmatched. In nucleotides, the CDR3 is TGCGCCAGCAGCTTCGCGGGAGACCATGAGCAGTTCTTC. It specifies CASSFAGDHEQFF.